This T cell receptor (beta chain) was identified during a study of cytomegalovirus exposure and HLA in healthy donors. The germline V gene encodes CDR1 SGHRS and CDR2 YFSETQ. After removal of 2 bases from V and 11 bases from J, the junction contained 9 bases not matched to a gene. The CDR3 has 13 amino acids. Comments on this clone: The antigen is not known.

The PCR contained 60 Vbeta and 13 Jbeta primers. Method: immunoSEQ multiplex PCR; TCRdb's copy keeps in-frame clones and lacks some. Here the sample spans about 200,000 clones, nearly 80% being singletons. Healthy bone marrow donors supplied every sample. Overall study findings and caveats: The authors listed 164 TCR beta chains as cytomegalovirus-associated. Most TCRs appeared rarely, but some public TCRs recurred in many donors. Sequencing depth across donors, presence/absence analyses assumed, was roughly uniform.

The receptor was isolated from a man aged 18 to 29 in good health and CMV-seronegative. Sample: PBMCs. The chain links TRBV5-1 to TRBJ1-1; TRBD1 aligns across 7 bases. CDR3 nucleotides: TGCGCCAGCAGCTTTAGACAGGGTGATGTCGCTTTCTTT. It translates to CASSFRQGDVAFF.